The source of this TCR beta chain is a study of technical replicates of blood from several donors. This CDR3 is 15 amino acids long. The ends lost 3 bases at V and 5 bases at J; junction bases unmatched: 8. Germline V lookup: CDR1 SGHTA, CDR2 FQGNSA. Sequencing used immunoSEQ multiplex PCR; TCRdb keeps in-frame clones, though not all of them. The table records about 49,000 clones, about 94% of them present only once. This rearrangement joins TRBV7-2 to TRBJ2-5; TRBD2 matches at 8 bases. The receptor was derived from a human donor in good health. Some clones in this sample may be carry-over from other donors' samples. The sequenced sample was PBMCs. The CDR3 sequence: CASSFRGGPGETQYF. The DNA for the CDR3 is TGTGCCAGCAGCTTTCGCGGGGGGCCGGGTGAGACCCAGTACTTC.